The 32 T cell receptor beta chains listed next were all sequenced from one sample in a study of PD-L1 blockade in urothelial cancer. The assay was immunoSEQ multiplex PCR, and TCRdb's table has in-frame clones only and misses some. The data contain 45,000 to 55,000 clones, over 65% of them singletons. Time point in this sample: pretreatment peripheral blood. This material consisted of PBMCs, taken around atezolizumab (anti-PD-L1) treatment. These TCRs come from a middle-aged man with urothelial cancer.

This chain links TRBV15 with TRBJ2-1; D unclear. Germline V gene sequence: CDR1 LNHNV, CDR2 YYDKDF (reference sequence). The germline V and J ends were trimmed by 2 bases and 5 bases, with 13 bases remaining between them. The CDR3 contains 15 residues. CDR3 coding DNA: TGTGCCACCAGCAGACAATCGCTACTGGACAATGAGCAGTTCTTC. Residues: CATSRQSLLDNEQFF.

This chain links TRBV6-1 with TRBJ1-2; 10 nucleotides line up with TRBD1. Germline CDR1 is MNHNS and CDR2 is SASEGT. V was pared by 6 bases and J by 1 base, with 5 bases of the junction left unmatched. The CDR3 length is 15 residues. The chain's CDR3 is CASRTGGGFNYGYTF. The CDR3 nucleotides read TGTGCCAGCAGGACAGGGGGCGGATTTAACTATGGCTACACCTTC.

J is TRBJ2-6 and V is TRBV7-9; TRBD1 might be the D (6 bases). The CDR3 is 17 amino acids. The V gene's germline CDR1 is SEHNR and CDR2 FQNEAQ (reference sequence). Between the trimmed V and J ends, which lost 5 bases and 4 bases, there was a span of 18 bases. CDR3 coding DNA: TGTGCCAGCAGCGCCCTCGATCTGAGGGGGGGGGCCAACGTCCTGACTTTC. Amino acid sequence: CASSALDLRGGANVLTF.

This sequence joins TRBV5-1 and TRBJ2-2; D perhaps matches TRBD1 (6 bases). The CDR3 consists of 15 residues. The germline gives CDR1 SGHRS, CDR2 YFSETQ. Trimming removed 2 bases from V and 3 bases from J, with 11 bases in between. As DNA, the CDR3 is TGCGCCAGCAGCTTTACAGGGAAGGACACCGGGGAGCTGTTTTTT. This codes for CASSFTGKDTGELFF.

J is TRBJ2-2 and V is TRBV4-2; no reliable D call. There are 16 residues in the CDR3. Deletions cut 0 bases from V and 1 base from J, with 9 bases between. Per the germline V gene, CDR1 is LGHNA and CDR2 is YNFKEQ. The DNA for the CDR3 is TGTGCCAGCAGCCAAGATGACTTGGGGAACACCGGGGAGCTGTTTTTT. It is translated as CASSQDDLGNTGELFF.

The chain combines TRBV19 with TRBJ2-3; TRBD2 aligns across 8 bases. V lost 6 bases and J lost 4; bases outside the gene matches: 9. The germline gives CDR1 LNHDA, CDR2 SQIVND (reference sequence). This CDR3 contains 15 residues. The CDR3 bases are TGTGCCAGTAGACCCGGGGGGGCAATATCAGATACGCAGTATTTT. Protein: CASRPGGAISDTQYF.

Here the CDR3 reads CASSGQKLNYGYTF. Written as DNA, the CDR3 is TGTGCCAGTAGTGGACAGAAATTAAACTATGGCTACACCTTC. The genes are TRBV19 and TRBJ1-2; D possibly corresponds to TRBD1 (6 bases). V was pared by 5 bases and J by 2 bases, with 12 bases between. Germline values: CDR1 LNHDA, CDR2 SQIVND (reference sequence). The CDR3 has 14 residues.

The genes are TRBV12-5 and TRBJ2-7, with TRBD2 matching 7 bases. This CDR3 has 13 amino acids. Germline V lookup: CDR1 LGHNT, CDR2 FRNRAP. Trimming removed 6 bases from V and 6 bases from J; junction bases left unmatched: 8. The CDR3 sequence: CASGPQGGAEQYF. CDR3 in DNA: TGTGCTAGTGGACCCCAGGGAGGGGCCGAGCAGTACTTC.

The chain combines TRBV30 with TRBJ1-2, with 10 bases fitting TRBD1. Germline CDR1 is GTSNPN and CDR2 is SVGIG (reference sequence). With V trimmed by 0 bases and J by 1 base, 8 bases remained unmatched. This CDR3 is 17 amino acids long. In DNA, the CDR3 is TGTGCCTGGAGTGTAGGGTTCGGACAGGGGGTTAACTATGGCTACACCTTC. Encoded protein: CAWSVGFGQGVNYGYTF. The variable domain in full, with the rest retrieved from reference TRBV30 and TRBJ1-2, is SQTIHQWPATLVQPVGSPLSLECTVEGTSNPNLYWYRQAAGRGLQLLFYSVGIGQISSEVPQNLSASRPQDRQFILSSKKLLLSDSGFYLCAWSVGFGQGVNYGYTFGSGTRLTVV.

In its sample, this clone is medium-sized. The chain is built from TRBV7-9 and TRBJ1-1; D is undetermined. The CDR3 length is 13 residues. Trimming stripped 1 base from V and 7 bases from J, with 10 bases between. The V gene's germline CDR1 is SEHNR and CDR2 FQNEAQ (reference sequence). The CDR3 coding sequence is TGTGCCAGCAGCTTAGGTGAGGCAAGTGAAGCTTTCTTT. This codes for CASSLGEASEAFF.

The genes are TRBV7-9 and TRBJ1-3; D not certain. Trimming stripped 5 bases from V and 3 bases from J, with 5 bases between. CDR1 and CDR2 from the germline V gene are SEHNR and FQNEAQ (reference sequence). The CDR3 runs 12 residues. CDR3: CASSLGGNTIYF. The CDR3 DNA follows: TGTGCCAGCAGCCTCGGTGGAAACACCATATATTTT. Supplemented by reference TRBV7-9 and TRBJ1-3, the full variable domain reads DTGVSQNPRHKITKRGQNVTFRCDPISEHNRLYWYRQTLGQGPEFLTYFQNEAQLEKSRLLSDRFSAERPKGSFSTLEIQRTEQGDSAMYLCASSLGGNTIYFGEGSWLTVV.

This chain uses TRBV5-5 with TRBJ1-2, with no clear D. V gave up 0 bases and J gave up 0 bases, with 9 bases separating them. This CDR3 region has 15 residues. Germline V gene sequence: CDR1 SGHKS, CDR2 YYEKEE (reference sequence). In DNA form, the CDR3 reads TGTGCCAGCAGCTTGGATCCAACAGCTAACTATGGCTACACCTTC. This sequence encodes CASSLDPTANYGYTF.

The gene calls are TRBV7-2 and TRBJ2-2, with 10 positions matching TRBD2. With V trimmed by 4 bases and J by 5 bases, 7 bases remained unmatched. The CDR3 is 16 residues long. CDR1 and CDR2 from the germline V gene are SGHTA and FQGNSA. The CDR3 reads CASSSLAGVGTGELFF. The CDR3 nucleotides read TGTGCCAGCAGCTCTCTAGCGGGAGTAGGAACCGGGGAGCTGTTTTTT.

The chain links TRBV2 to TRBJ2-5; a possible D gene is TRBD1 (5 bases). The CDR3 is 13 amino acids. Looked up from germline, CDR1 is SNHLY and CDR2 is FYNNEI. Trimming removed 8 bases from V and 5 bases from J, with 15 bases in between. The CDR3 spells CASSATKGETQYF. As DNA, the CDR3 is TGTGCCAGCTCGGCCACCAAGGGGGAGACCCAGTACTTC.

V gene TRBV15 combines with J gene TRBJ2-7; D may be TRBD2 (6 bases). The germline V gene encodes CDR1 LNHNV and CDR2 YYDKDF (reference sequence). The CDR3 has 15 amino acids. V was pared by 5 bases and J by 2 bases, with 16 bases between. The CDR3 bases are TGTGCCACCAGCGCAACCATGGAGGGAGCCTACGAGCAGTACTTC. Its translation is CATSATMEGAYEQYF.

V is TRBV30 and J is TRBJ1-2, with 9 bases aligning to TRBD1. J was trimmed by 8 bases and V by 4 bases; bases with no gene match: 17. The CDR3 length is 16 residues. Germline-derived CDR1 and CDR2 are GTSNPN and SVGIG (reference sequence). This CDR3 is CAWIAPIGTGFRGYTF. CDR3 sequence (DNA): TGTGCCTGGATCGCCCCAATAGGGACAGGGTTTCGCGGCTACACCTTC.

The rearrangement joins TRBV2 to TRBJ1-2, with 9 bases identical to TRBD1. The ends lost 7 bases at V and 5 bases at J; junction bases unmatched: 11. The germline CDR1 and CDR2 sequences are SNHLY and FYNNEI. The CDR3 length is 15 residues. The CDR3 DNA sequence: TGTGCCAGCAATAAGGTGGAACAGGGGGCTTATGGCTACACCTTC. It codes for CASNKVEQGAYGYTF.

The chain recombines TRBV2 with TRBJ1-2, with TRBD1 identical over 9 bases. Germline CDR1 reads SNHLY; CDR2 reads FYNNEI. The trim removed 3 bases at V and 5 bases at J, leaving 4 bases unmatched. The CDR3 sequence is 14 residues long. The CDR3 DNA sequence: TGTGCCAGCAGTGAGGACAGGGGAGGGTATGGCTACACCTTC. It translates to CASSEDRGGYGYTF. Complete variable domain (other parts from reference TRBV2 and TRBJ1-2): EPEVTQTPSHQVTQMGQEVILRCVPISNHLYFYWYRQILGQKVEFLVSFYNNEISEKSEIFDDQFSVERPDGSNFTLKIRSTKLEDSAMYFCASSEDRGGYGYTFGSGTRLTVV.

The chain joins TRBV2 to TRBJ1-1; no definite D call. Germline V lookup: CDR1 SNHLY, CDR2 FYNNEI. The CDR3 runs 14 residues. V gave up 4 bases and J gave up 0 bases, with 9 bases separating them. The CDR3: CASSVRRVNTEAFF. Written as DNA, the CDR3 is TGTGCCAGCAGTGTACGGAGAGTGAACACTGAAGCTTTCTTT.

The chain uses TRBV29-1 and TRBJ1-5; a weak D match, TRBD1 (5 bases). Trimming removed 5 bases from V and 0 bases from J, with 8 bases in between. In germline, CDR1 is SQVTM, CDR2 ANQGSEA. The CDR3 sequence is 13 residues long. CDR3 coding DNA: TGCAGCGTTTCAGACAGTAGCAATCAGCCCCAGCATTTT. Residues: CSVSDSSNQPQHF.

The chain links TRBV15 to TRBJ2-7, with D perhaps matching TRBD1 (5 bases). The CDR3 spans 15 residues. CDR1 and CDR2 from the germline V gene are LNHNV and YYDKDF (reference sequence). V was cut by 5 bases and J by 3 bases, with 17 bases left in between. CDR3 bases: TGTGCCACCAGCGGAAGGACACCCGACGACTACGAGCAGTACTTC. Its protein product is CATSGRTPDDYEQYF.

CDR3 residues: CAISLQGAGTGELFF. CDR3 coding DNA: TGTGCCATCAGTCTTCAGGGGGCAGGGACCGGGGAGCTGTTTTTT. This chain uses TRBV10-3 with TRBJ2-2, with 8 bases matching TRBD1. Germline V gene lookup returns CDR1 ENHRY and CDR2 SYGVKD. V dropped 5 bases and J dropped 5; count of bases not matched to a gene: 7. The CDR3 length is 15 residues.

The V call is TRBV14, the J call TRBJ1-2; TRBD1 aligns across 8 bases. This CDR3 is 15 amino acids long. Germline V gives CDR1 SGHDN, CDR2 FVKESK. V was clipped by 4 bases and J by 7 bases; unmatched bases: 11. CDR3 coding DNA: TGTGCCAGCAGCCCTAGACAGGGGCCGGCGGGTGGCTACACCTTC. Amino acids: CASSPRQGPAGGYTF.

The chain couples TRBV7-9 to TRBJ2-1; 10 positions match TRBD2. The CDR3 is 15 residues long. CDR1 and CDR2 (germline): SEHNR, FQNEAQ (reference sequence). Germline trimming cut 4 bases from V and 11 bases from J; bases unmatched to any gene: 11. The CDR3 nucleotides read TGTGCCAGCAGCTCACGGACTAGCGGCTCTTTAAAGCAGTTCTTC. Protein sequence: CASSSRTSGSLKQFF.

This clone was seen a handful of times. V is TRBV30 and J is TRBJ2-5; D is perhaps TRBD1 (5 bases). CDR3 length equals 16 residues. Trimming pared 2 bases from V and 1 base from J, leaving 17 bases between. CDR1 is GTSNPN and CDR2 is SVGIG in the germline V gene (reference sequence). The CDR3 sequence is CAWSSRKRTIQETQYF. CDR3 bases: TGTGCCTGGAGTTCACGGAAGAGGACAATCCAAGAGACCCAGTACTTC.

V gene TRBV2 combines with J gene TRBJ1-6, with D uncertain. Germline CDR1 SNHLY, CDR2 FYNNEI. There are 11 residues in the CDR3. Trimming pared 8 bases from V and 7 bases from J, leaving 6 bases between. The DNA of the CDR3 is TGTGCCAGCTGCGCGAATTCACCCCTCCACTTT. The encoded protein is CASCANSPLHF.

The V call is TRBV7-9, the J call TRBJ2-7, with 7 positions matching TRBD1. The junction had 7 bases not matched to a gene; V was cut back by 0 bases and J by 2 bases. The germline V gene encodes CDR1 SEHNR and CDR2 FQNEAQ (reference sequence). The CDR3 runs to 16 residues. The CDR3 here is CASSLATGTATYEQYF. CDR3 nucleotides: TGTGCCAGCAGCTTAGCTACCGGGACAGCCACCTACGAGCAGTACTTC.

The chain carries TRBV19 and TRBJ2-1, with D possibly matching TRBD2 (6 bases). Per the germline V gene, CDR1 is LNHDA and CDR2 is SQIVND (reference sequence). This CDR3 is built from 13 residues. With 5 bases removed from V and 11 bases from J, the gap between germline ends came to 16 bases. CDR3: CASSPLPGEKQFF. The CDR3 nucleotides read TGTGCCAGTAGTCCCCTGCCGGGGGAAAAGCAGTTCTTC.

The chain combines TRBV6-5 with TRBJ2-7; D remains ambiguous. The CDR3 is made up of 15 amino acids. CDR1 is MNHEY, CDR2 SVGAGI, per germline. Deletions cut 0 bases from V and 1 base from J, with 10 bases between. CDR3: CASSYSFGTSYEQYF. DNA for the CDR3: TGTGCCAGCAGTTACTCTTTTGGCACGTCCTACGAGCAGTACTTC.

This chain joins TRBV6-4 and TRBJ2-7; 7 bases line up with TRBD1. This CDR3 has 15 residues. V gave up 3 bases and J gave up 3 bases; unmatched junction bases: 8. CDR1 is MRHNA, CDR2 SNTAGT, per germline. In DNA, the CDR3 is TGTGCCAGCAGTGAGAGGGTACAGGGGTACTACGAGCAGTACTTC. Residues: CASSERVQGYYEQYF.

The chain recombines TRBV7-9 with TRBJ2-2, with 8 bases identical to TRBD1. After removal of 6 bases from V and 5 bases from J, the junction contained 8 bases not matched to a gene. CDR3 length equals 15 residues. Germline loops: CDR1 SEHNR, CDR2 FQNEAQ (reference sequence). DNA of the CDR3: TGTGCCAGCAGTTCAGACAGGGGATGGACCGGGGAGCTGTTTTTT. Its protein product is CASSSDRGWTGELFF.

Written as DNA, the CDR3 is TGTGCCAGCAGCCAAAGTGCGGACACAGTCTCCTACGAGCAGTACTTC. It specifies CASSQSADTVSYEQYF. V usage is TRBV7-2 and J usage is TRBJ2-7, with a tentative D call TRBD1 (5 bases). V was pared by 5 bases and J by 0 bases, with 17 bases between. CDR3 length equals 16 residues. Germline V lookup: CDR1 SGHTA, CDR2 FQGNSA.